A single sample is the source of the 29 T cell receptor beta chains below, sequenced in a study of blood T cell repertoires in COVID-19. The repertoire was sequenced with immunoSEQ multiplex PCR; TCRdb's copy has only in-frame clones and lacks some. The sample carries 40,000 to 55,000 clones, 75% to 85% recorded once. The sequenced sample was peripheral blood. The receptors were gathered from a middle-aged man with acute or convalescent COVID-19.

The V gene is TRBV7-9, the J gene TRBJ1-5; D possibly corresponds to TRBD1 (6 bases). The germline V gene encodes CDR1 SEHNR and CDR2 FQNEAQ (reference sequence). CDR3 size: 16 residues. The V and J ends lost 0 bases and 4 bases respectively, with 13 bases between them. The CDR3 DNA follows: TGTGCCAGCAGCTTAGCTACCGGGACAAATAATCAGCCCCAGCATTTT. Amino acids: CASSLATGTNNQPQHF.

V usage is TRBV2 and J usage is TRBJ2-5; D might be TRBD2 (5 bases). The V and J ends lost 2 bases and 4 bases respectively, with 8 bases between them. The CDR3 has 13 residues. The germline V gene has CDR1 SNHLY and CDR2 FYNNEI. The CDR3 sequence: CASSEQAGETQYF. The CDR3 DNA sequence: TGTGCCAGCAGTGAACAGGCGGGAGAGACCCAGTACTTC. Variable domain in full (rest from reference TRBV2 and TRBJ2-5): EPEVTQTPSHQVTQMGQEVILRCVPISNHLYFYWYRQILGQKVEFLVSFYNNEISEKSEIFDDQFSVERPDGSNFTLKIRSTKLEDSAMYFCASSEQAGETQYFGPGTRLLVL.

This rearrangement joins TRBV6-5 to TRBJ2-7; 7 bases line up with TRBD2. The CDR3 is 15 residues long. CDR1 and CDR2 (germline): MNHEY, SVGAGI. V was pared by 11 bases and J by 1 base, with 14 bases of the junction left unmatched. The CDR3 reads CASIRGVSRSYEQYV. CDR3 in DNA: TGTGCCTCCATACGGGGGGTCTCGAGGTCCTACGAGCAGTACGTC.

This sequence joins TRBV11-2 and TRBJ1-1; D is possibly TRBD1 (6 bases). V gave up 5 bases and J gave up 1 base, with 11 bases separating them. This CDR3 region has 14 residues. Per germline, CDR1 SGHAT and CDR2 FQNNGV. In DNA form, the CDR3 reads TGTGCCAGCAGCCTCGACAGGAAGAACACTGAAGCTTTCTTT. It encodes CASSLDRKNTEAFF.

This chain uses TRBV12-3 or TRBV12-4 with TRBJ1-1; D may be TRBD1 (6 bases). This CDR3 is built from 13 residues. V lost 5 bases to trimming and J lost 5 bases, with 12 bases between them. The CDR3 nucleotides read TGTGCCAGCAGTCTGGACCAGGGGACTGAAGCTTTCTTT. It encodes CASSLDQGTEAFF.

This clone was observed a handful of times. CDR3 loop: CASRQGGVYGYTF. DNA of the CDR3: TGTGCCAGCAGGCAGGGAGGCGTCTATGGCTACACCTTC. This chain uses TRBV6-5 with TRBJ1-2, with a weak D call TRBD1 (5 bases). The CDR3 has 13 residues. The V gene lost 6 bases and the J gene lost 4 bases, with 12 bases spanning the gap. From germline, CDR1 is MNHEY and CDR2 SVGAGI.

V is TRBV5-1 and J is TRBJ2-6; 12 bases match TRBD2. Germline CDR1 reads SGHRS; CDR2 reads YFSETQ. This CDR3 spans 19 amino acids. The junction had 6 bases not matched to a gene; V was cut back by 0 bases and J by 2 bases. The CDR3 DNA sequence: TGCGCCAGCAGCTTGGCTAGCGGGGGGGCTGCCACTGGGGCCAACGTCCTGACTTTC. Its translation: CASSLASGGAATGANVLTF.

The chain is built from TRBV9 and TRBJ1-2, with D tentatively TRBD1 (5 bases). Deletions cut 2 bases from V and 4 bases from J, with 9 bases between. The CDR3 length is 13 residues. From germline, CDR1 is SGDLS and CDR2 YYNGEE. The CDR3 loop is CASSVGGGYGYTF. The CDR3 bases are TGTGCCAGCAGCGTGGGCGGGGGCTATGGCTACACCTTC.

This chain connects TRBV30 to TRBJ2-2, with TRBD2 matching 9 bases. Germline V gives CDR1 GTSNPN, CDR2 SVGIG (reference sequence). The CDR3 is 15 residues long. V was pared by 0 bases and J by 1 base, with 0 bases of the junction left unmatched. The CDR3 sequence is CAWSVLAGNTGELFF. The DNA of the CDR3 is TGTGCCTGGAGTGTACTAGCGGGGAACACCGGGGAGCTGTTTTTT.

This chain links TRBV20-1 with TRBJ1-1, with no clear D. Germline V gene sequence: CDR1 DFQATT, CDR2 SNEGSKA (reference sequence). V lost 6 bases and J lost 11, with 16 bases in between. The CDR3 loop spans 11 amino acids. The CDR3 DNA reads as TGCAGTGCCCCCTCCCCATTACGGGCTTTCTTT. It specifies CSAPSPLRAFF.

This clone has just one count. This chain connects TRBV7-2 to TRBJ2-1; D might be TRBD2 (6 bases). Trimming removed 6 bases from V and 3 bases from J, with 18 bases in between. This CDR3 is 16 amino acids long. Germline lookup yields CDR1 SGHTA and CDR2 FQGNSA. Here the CDR3 reads CASRPSNTGDYNEQFF. Written as DNA, the CDR3 is TGTGCCAGCAGACCCTCGAATACGGGGGACTACAATGAGCAGTTCTTC.

This clone was counted a few times. The V and J genes are TRBV18 and TRBJ1-1, with D hard to call. CDR1 is KGHSH, CDR2 LQKENI, per germline. The CDR3 totals 13 residues. Trimming left V 6 bases short and J 5 bases short, with 13 bases between. The DNA of the CDR3 is TGTGCCAGCTCCGCTCAAAGGGAGACTGAAGCTTTCTTT. It encodes CASSAQRETEAFF. The full variable domain, in which reference TRBV18 and TRBJ1-1 provide the parts outside the CDR3, is NAGVMQNPRHLVRRRGQEARLRCSPMKGHSHVYWYRQLPEEGLKFMVYLQKENIIDESGMPKERFSAEFPKEGPSILRIQQVVRGDSAAYFCASSAQRETEAFFGQGTRLTVV.

The chain carries TRBV2 and TRBJ2-2, with D possibly TRBD1 on 5 matching bases. CDR1 is SNHLY and CDR2 is FYNNEI in the germline V gene. Trimming left V 6 bases short and J 6 bases short, with 14 bases between. There are 14 residues in the CDR3. The CDR3 loop is CASRVTDLAGELFF. The CDR3 bases are TGTGCCAGCAGAGTGACAGATTTAGCCGGGGAGCTGTTTTTT.

V is TRBV10-1 and J is TRBJ2-1; 11 positions match TRBD2. This CDR3 has 15 residues. From germline, CDR1 is WNHNN and CDR2 SYGVQD (reference sequence). With 2 bases clipped from V and 10 bases from J, the junction kept 7 bases outside the gene matches. The CDR3 is CASSEVVAGGKEQFF. The CDR3 DNA sequence: TGCGCCAGCAGTGAGGTAGTAGCGGGAGGGAAAGAGCAGTTCTTC.

This clone has a single count. This chain links TRBV27 with TRBJ1-2; D ambiguous. Trimming pared 2 bases from V and 8 bases from J, leaving 12 bases between. Germline-derived CDR1 and CDR2 are MNHEY and SMNVEV (reference sequence). This CDR3 has 13 residues. The CDR3 sequence: CASSLNLAGGYTF. The CDR3 coding sequence is TGTGCCAGCAGTTTAAACCTGGCGGGGGGCTACACCTTC.

The chain employs TRBV4-1 and TRBJ2-7; D is uncertain. CDR3 length: 14 residues. V lost 3 bases and J lost 0, with 9 bases in between. Germline CDR1 reads MGHRA; CDR2 reads YSYEKL. The CDR3 is CASSHTPSSYEQYF. The CDR3 nucleotides are TGCGCCAGCAGCCATACTCCTAGCTCCTACGAGCAGTACTTC.

The chain combines TRBV5-5 with TRBJ1-4; weak D call: TRBD1 (6 bases). This CDR3 has 17 amino acids. Between the trimmed V and J ends, which lost 0 bases and 7 bases, there was a span of 19 bases. Germline lookup yields CDR1 SGHKS and CDR2 YYEKEE (reference sequence). The CDR3 reads CASSLEGGQTVREKLFF. The CDR3 bases are TGTGCCAGCAGCTTGGAGGGTGGACAGACGGTGCGTGAAAAACTGTTTTTT. Full variable domain (missing parts from reference TRBV5-5 and TRBJ1-4): DAGVTQSPTHLIKTRGQQVTLRCSPISGHKSVSWYQQVLGQGPQFIFQYYEKEERGRGNFPDRFSARQFPNYSSELNVNALLLGDSALYLCASSLEGGQTVREKLFFGSGTQLSVL.

V gene TRBV10-3 combines with J gene TRBJ2-2; 11 bases are shared with TRBD2. Germline V CDR1 and CDR2: ENHRY, SYGVKD. This CDR3 region has 15 residues. The junction had 4 bases not matched to a gene; V was cut back by 5 bases and J by 5 bases. Written as DNA, the CDR3 is TGTGCCATCAGTAAGGGACTAGCGGAGACCGGGGAGCTGTTTTTT. Its protein product is CAISKGLAETGELFF.

The chain is built from TRBV6-5 and TRBJ2-2, with no clear D. Germline V gene lookup returns CDR1 MNHEY and CDR2 SVGAGI. There are 15 residues in the CDR3. Deletions cut 4 bases from V and 5 bases from J, with 14 bases between. The CDR3 bases are TGTGCCAGCAGTTCTTCCGGAGTCGGAACCGGGGAGCTGTTTTTT. Protein sequence: CASSSSGVGTGELFF.

The rearrangement joins TRBV5-1 to TRBJ1-2, with 7 bases identical to TRBD1. Germline V gene lookup returns CDR1 SGHRS and CDR2 YFSETQ. The CDR3 runs 14 residues. Trimming cost V 5 bases and J 3 bases; bases outside gene matches: 7. CDR3 loop: CASSPTTGDYGYTF. As DNA, the CDR3 is TGCGCCAGCAGTCCAACAACAGGGGACTATGGCTACACCTTC.

CDR3 sequence (DNA): TGTGCCAGCAGCCCAGGGGGCGGCCCCCCAGAGACCCAGTACTTC. It specifies CASSPGGGPPETQYF. This rearrangement joins TRBV6-2 or TRBV6-3 to TRBJ2-5, with 8 bases that match TRBD1. Germline CDR1 MNHEY, CDR2 SVGEGT. The V segment lost 6 bases and the J segment 4 bases; nucleotides outside the gene matches: 10. This CDR3 is built from 15 residues.

The chain uses TRBV30 and TRBJ2-7, with 7 positions matching TRBD1. This CDR3 is 13 amino acids long. CDR1 is GTSNPN, CDR2 SVGIG, per germline (reference sequence). V shed 8 bases and J 2 bases; nucleotides not matched to a gene: 9. The CDR3 DNA is TGTGCCGTAGCCGGACAGGCGGCCTACGAGCAGTACTTC. Translated, it gives CAVAGQAAYEQYF. Full variable domain (rest looked up from reference TRBV30 and TRBJ2-7): SQTIHQWPATLVQPVGSPLSLECTVEGTSNPNLYWYRQAAGRGLQLLFYSVGIGQISSEVPQNLSASRPQDRQFILSSKKLLLSDSGFYLCAVAGQAAYEQYFGPGTRLTVT.

The CDR3 DNA is TGTGCCAGCAGACCAGGGGGTAGGAACACTGAAGCTTTCTTT. This sequence encodes CASRPGGRNTEAFF. This chain links TRBV27 with TRBJ1-1, with 7 bases identical to TRBD1. The germline CDR1 and CDR2 sequences are MNHEY and SMNVEV (reference sequence). Germline trimming cut 6 bases from V and 1 base from J; bases unmatched to any gene: 5. The CDR3 is 14 residues long.

This clone occurred a few times. The V and J genes are TRBV13 and TRBJ1-2; D is possibly TRBD1 (6 bases). This CDR3 is built from 14 residues. Trimming cost V 5 bases and J 2 bases, with 12 bases left between them. CDR1 PRHDT and CDR2 FYEKMQ come from the germline V gene (reference sequence). The CDR3 here is CASSPGHSNYGYTF. The DNA for the CDR3 is TGTGCCAGCAGCCCGGGACATTCGAACTATGGCTACACCTTC. Drawing the rest from reference TRBV13 and TRBJ1-2, the complete variable domain is AAGVIQSPRHLIKEKRETATLKCYPIPRHDTVYWYQQGPGQDPQFLISFYEKMQSDKGSIPDRFSAQQFSDYHSELNMSSLELGDSALYFCASSPGHSNYGYTFGSGTRLTVV.

The sample holds a few counts of this clone. V is TRBV2 and J is TRBJ1-2; tentatively, D is TRBD1 (6 bases). The CDR3 has 14 residues. The V gene lost 3 bases and the J gene lost 4 bases, with 12 bases spanning the gap. From germline, CDR1 is SNHLY and CDR2 FYNNEI. CDR3 DNA: TGTGCCAGCAGTGAGGGCAGGGGAGCCTATGGCTACACCTTC. Protein sequence: CASSEGRGAYGYTF.

The chain joins TRBV6-4 to TRBJ1-5; D gene ambiguous. The germline CDR1 and CDR2 sequences are MRHNA and SNTAGT. The ends were cut back, 2 bases at V and 7 bases at J, with 12 bases in the middle. The CDR3 runs to 14 residues. The CDR3 bases are TGTGCCAGCAGTGACAGGGAGGGAATCCAGCCCCAGCATTTT. This translates into CASSDREGIQPQHF.

The chain links TRBV9 to TRBJ1-2; a weak D match, TRBD1 (6 bases). V was trimmed by 3 bases and J by 6 bases, leaving 12 bases between them. From germline, CDR1 is SGDLS and CDR2 YYNGEE. CDR3 size: 13 residues. CDR3 nucleotide sequence: TGTGCCAGCAGCGAAGGGCCAGGGGATGGCTACACCTTC. It specifies CASSEGPGDGYTF.

V gene TRBV24-1 combines with J gene TRBJ1-2; D unresolved. There are 15 residues in the CDR3. V lost 2 bases and J 4 bases, leaving 13 bases between the germline ends. Germline lookup yields CDR1 KGHDR and CDR2 SFDVKD. The CDR3 protein is CATSDSLTGIYGYTF. Here the CDR3 DNA reads TGTGCCACCAGTGATTCGCTAACGGGAATCTATGGCTACACCTTC.

This clone was seen only once. The chain joins TRBV10-3 to TRBJ1-2, with 7 bases aligning to TRBD1. This CDR3 has 13 amino acids. Trimming at V came to 7 bases and at J to 5 bases, leaving 7 bases not matched to a gene. Germline CDR1 and CDR2: ENHRY and SYGVKD. In DNA form, the CDR3 reads TGTGCCATCACCAGACAGGGTTGGTATGGCTACACCTTC. Residues: CAITRQGWYGYTF.